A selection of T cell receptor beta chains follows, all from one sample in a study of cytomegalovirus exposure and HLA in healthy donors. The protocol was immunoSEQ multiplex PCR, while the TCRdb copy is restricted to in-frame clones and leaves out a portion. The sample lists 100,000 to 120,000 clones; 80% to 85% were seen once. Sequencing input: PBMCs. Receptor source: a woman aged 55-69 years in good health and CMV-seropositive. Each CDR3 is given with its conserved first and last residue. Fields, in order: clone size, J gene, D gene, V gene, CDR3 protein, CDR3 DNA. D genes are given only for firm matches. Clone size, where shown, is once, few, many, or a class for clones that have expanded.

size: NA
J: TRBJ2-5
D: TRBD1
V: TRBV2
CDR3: CASRQGAPGQETQYF
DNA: TGTGCCAGCAGGCAGGGGGCCCCCGGCCAAGAGACCCAGTACTTC

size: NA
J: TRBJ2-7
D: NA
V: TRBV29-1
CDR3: CSVEDRSRGGDEQYF
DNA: TGCAGCGTTGAAGATAGAAGTAGGGGTGGAGACGAGCAGTACTTC

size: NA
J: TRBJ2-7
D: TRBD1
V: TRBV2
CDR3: CASSLTGVEQYF
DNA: TGTGCCAGCAGTTTGACAGGGGTCGAGCAGTACTTC

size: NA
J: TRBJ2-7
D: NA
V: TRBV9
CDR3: CASSVQGGSYEQYF
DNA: TGTGCCAGCAGCGTCCAGGGGGGATCCTACGAGCAGTACTTC

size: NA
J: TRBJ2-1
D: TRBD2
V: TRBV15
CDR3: CATSRMVRELFYNEQFF
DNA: TGTGCCACCAGCAGGATGGTGCGGGAGTTGTTCTACAATGAGCAGTTCTTC

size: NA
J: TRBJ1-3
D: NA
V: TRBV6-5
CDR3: CASSYSTGTGGNTIYF
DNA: TGTGCCAGCAGTTACTCAACAGGGACGGGAGGAAACACCATATATTTT

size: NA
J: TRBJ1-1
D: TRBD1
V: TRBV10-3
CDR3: CATREGQGLNTEAFF
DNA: TGTGCCACCAGGGAGGGACAGGGGCTTAACACTGAAGCTTTCTTT

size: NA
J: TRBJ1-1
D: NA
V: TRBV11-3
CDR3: CASSLSSQGLTEAFF
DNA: TGTGCCAGCAGCTTGAGTTCTCAGGGCCTCACTGAAGCTTTCTTT

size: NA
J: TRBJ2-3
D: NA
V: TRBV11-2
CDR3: CASISLSSTDTQYF
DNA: TGTGCCAGCATCAGTCTTTCTAGCACAGATACGCAGTATTTT

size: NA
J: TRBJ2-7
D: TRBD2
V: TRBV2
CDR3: CASTASGTKEQYF
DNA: TGTGCCAGCACGGCTAGCGGGACGAAGGAGCAGTACTTC

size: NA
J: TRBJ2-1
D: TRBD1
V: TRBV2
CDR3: CATRDRGSYNEQFF
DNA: TGTGCCACCCGAGACAGGGGCTCCTACAATGAGCAGTTCTTC

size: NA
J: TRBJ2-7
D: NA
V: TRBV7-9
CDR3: CASSSPGLSSSSYEQYF
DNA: TGTGCCAGCAGCTCGCCGGGACTTAGCTCAAGCTCCTACGAGCAGTACTTC

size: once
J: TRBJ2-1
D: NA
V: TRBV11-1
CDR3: CASSSTTGEAYNEQFF
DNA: TGTGCCAGCAGCTCAACCACGGGGGAGGCCTACAATGAGCAGTTCTTC

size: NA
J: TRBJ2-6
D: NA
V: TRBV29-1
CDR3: CSVQTGSGANVLTF
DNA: TGCAGCGTCCAGACTGGCTCTGGGGCCAACGTCCTGACTTTC

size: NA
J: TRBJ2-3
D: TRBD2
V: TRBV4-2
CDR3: CASSRASGRPDTQYF
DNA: TGTGCCAGCAGCAGGGCTAGCGGGAGGCCAGATACGCAGTATTTT

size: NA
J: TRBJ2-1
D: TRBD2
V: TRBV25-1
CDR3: CASSDSLAGAYNEQFF
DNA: TGTGCCAGCAGTGATTCACTAGCGGGAGCCTACAATGAGCAGTTCTTC

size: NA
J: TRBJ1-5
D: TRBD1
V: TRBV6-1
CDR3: CASSEGNRGGGRPQHF
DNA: TGTGCCAGCAGTGAAGGGAACAGGGGCGGGGGGAGGCCCCAGCATTTT

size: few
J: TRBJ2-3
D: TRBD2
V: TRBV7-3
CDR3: CASSPRGRADTQYF
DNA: TGTGCCAGCAGCCCTCGAGGGAGGGCGGATACGCAGTATTTT

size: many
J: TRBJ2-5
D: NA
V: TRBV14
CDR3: CASSQRPRETQYF
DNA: TGTGCCAGCAGCCAGAGGCCGCGTGAGACCCAGTACTTC

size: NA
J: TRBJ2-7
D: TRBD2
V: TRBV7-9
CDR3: CSSSLKAGGNEQYF
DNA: TGTTCCAGCAGCTTAAAAGCGGGAGGGAATGAGCAGTACTTC

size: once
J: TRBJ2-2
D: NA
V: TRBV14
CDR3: CASSRNSGDTGELFF
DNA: TGTGCCAGCAGCCGGAATTCAGGGGACACCGGGGAGCTGTTTTTT

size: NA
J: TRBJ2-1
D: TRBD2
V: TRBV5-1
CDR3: CASSRTSGVGGEQFF
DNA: TGCGCCAGCAGCCGGACTAGCGGGGTGGGGGGTGAGCAGTTCTTC

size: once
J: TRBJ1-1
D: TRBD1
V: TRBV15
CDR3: CATSRDQGQGLGAFF
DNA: TGTGCCACCAGCAGAGATCAGGGACAGGGTTTAGGAGCTTTCTTT